The next 31 T cell receptor beta chains were all read from a single sample in a study of control samples from healthy donors and cancer patients. Clones were read by immunoSEQ multiplex PCR, and TCRdb kept only the in-frame ones, dropping some. The sample has about 110,000 clones, about nine tenths seen once. The sample comprised blood. These receptors originate from a human donor in good health. The donor label of this sample is uncertain.

The chain uses TRBV5-6 and TRBJ1-1; D unclear. The CDR3 sequence is 13 residues long. Germline CDR1 SGHDT, CDR2 YYEEEE. V lost 3 bases and J 4 bases, leaving 10 bases between the germline ends. In nucleotides, the CDR3 is TGTGCCAGCAGCTCATTTCACGGCACTGAAGCTTTCTTT. Translating gives CASSSFHGTEAFF.

This sequence joins TRBV27 and TRBJ1-3; D remains ambiguous. Germline values: CDR1 MNHEY, CDR2 SMNVEV (reference sequence). V lost 0 bases, J lost 4 bases, and 10 bases lay in between. The CDR3 runs 15 residues. Here the CDR3 reads CASSLSGVLGNTIYF. CDR3 coding DNA: TGTGCCAGCAGTTTATCTGGGGTTCTAGGAAACACCATATATTTT.

The chain is built from TRBV6-5 and TRBJ2-7, with a possible D match to TRBD2 (5 bases). The CDR3 is 12 amino acids. Trimming took 6 bases from V and 9 from J, leaving 15 bases between them. Germline CDR1 reads MNHEY; CDR2 reads SVGAGI. This CDR3 is CASSSDFLRQYF. CDR3 nucleotides: TGTGCCAGCAGCTCGGACTTCCTCCGGCAGTACTTC.

This chain links TRBV3-1 (or the pseudogene TRBV3-2) with TRBJ2-3; D unresolved. V lost 3 bases to trimming and J lost 3 bases, with 7 bases between them. This CDR3 is 13 amino acids long. CDR1 LGHDT and CDR2 YNNKEL come from the germline V gene (reference sequence). CDR3 residues: CASSQPETDTQYF. The CDR3 nucleotides read TGTGCCAGCAGCCAGCCGGAGACAGATACGCAGTATTTT.

The V and J genes are TRBV6-4 and TRBJ2-2; 10 nucleotides match TRBD2. V was pared by 3 bases and J by 6 bases, with 1 base of the junction left unmatched. CDR1 and CDR2 (germline): MRHNA, SNTAGT. The CDR3 covers 14 residues. The CDR3 here is CASSELAGSGELFF. The CDR3 coding sequence is TGTGCCAGCAGTGAACTAGCGGGGTCCGGGGAGCTGTTTTTT.

The rearrangement links TRBV27 to TRBJ2-7; D perhaps matches TRBD1 (5 bases). V lost 4 bases and J 3 bases, leaving 13 bases between the germline ends. The CDR3 has 14 residues. Germline V gene data show CDR1 as MNHEY and CDR2 as SMNVEV (reference sequence). For the CDR3, the DNA is TGTGCCAGCAGTTCCCGACAGTTTGTCTACGAGCAGTACTTC. Its translation: CASSSRQFVYEQYF.

The V gene is TRBV7-9, the J gene TRBJ2-2; D is unclear. The CDR3 length is 15 residues. The germline V and J ends were trimmed by 1 base and 2 bases, with 8 bases remaining between them. Germline V gene lookup returns CDR1 SEHNR and CDR2 FQNEAQ (reference sequence). CDR3 sequence (DNA): TGTGCCAGCAGCTTAGTCGGAGCCAACACCGGGGAGCTGTTTTTT. It is translated as CASSLVGANTGELFF.

The V and J genes are TRBV7-9 and TRBJ2-2; D unresolved. The CDR3 consists of 14 residues. The V end lost 1 base, the J end lost 6 bases, and 9 bases lay between the germline ends. CDR1 is SEHNR, CDR2 FQNEAQ, per germline (reference sequence). The CDR3 loop reads CASSLVGSSGELFF. CDR3 DNA: TGTGCCAGCAGCTTAGTGGGTTCATCCGGGGAGCTGTTTTTT.

The chain has TRBV4-1 and TRBJ1-3; the match to TRBD1 covers 10 bases. Trimming took 3 bases from V and 5 from J; bases not matched to a gene: 16. The CDR3 is made up of 19 amino acids. Germline-derived CDR1 and CDR2 are MGHRA and YSYEKL. CDR3 residues: CASSHRGGTGELVRNTIYF. In DNA form, the CDR3 reads TGCGCCAGCAGCCATCGGGGGGGGACAGGGGAATTGGTCAGAAACACCATATATTTT.

This rearrangement joins TRBV24-1 to TRBJ1-5, with D perhaps matching TRBD1 (6 bases). Germline CDR1 reads KGHDR; CDR2 reads SFDVKD. The V end was cut by 5 bases, the J end by 7 bases, with 14 bases between. This CDR3 comprises 14 residues. CDR3 sequence reads: CATSVGGAGQPQHF. For the CDR3, the DNA is TGTGCCACCAGTGTGGGGGGGGCCGGGCAGCCCCAGCATTTT.

Concerning this clone: Other DNA sequences in the same sample also yield this CDR3. This chain links TRBV18 with TRBJ1-2; 7 bases are shared with TRBD1. Germline CDR1 KGHSH, CDR2 LQKENI. The CDR3 contains 14 residues. Trimming removed 3 bases from V and 1 base from J; junction bases left unmatched: 2. The chain's CDR3 is CASSPDRSNYGYTF. The CDR3 DNA sequence: TGTGCCAGCTCACCGGACAGGAGTAACTATGGCTACACCTTC.

This clone was seen just once. The J gene is TRBJ1-3, the V gene TRBV11-2; D possibly corresponds to TRBD1 (6 bases). The CDR3 has 15 amino acids. Trimming took 1 base from V and 2 from J, leaving 9 bases between them. Germline assignment: CDR1 SGHAT and CDR2 FQNNGV. In DNA, the CDR3 is TGTGCCAGCAGCTTAGCTGCAGGGGCTGGAAACACCATATATTTT. This gives the protein CASSLAAGAGNTIYF.

The chain is built from TRBV27 and TRBJ1-1; possible D gene TRBD1, 5 bases. There are 18 residues in the CDR3. CDR1 is MNHEY and CDR2 is SMNVEV in the germline V gene (reference sequence). The V end lost 3 bases, the J end lost 0 bases, and 20 bases lay between the germline ends. The CDR3 here is CASSFNGGSTTMNTEAFF. The DNA of the CDR3 is TGTGCCAGCAGTTTCAACGGGGGGTCTACTACTATGAACACTGAAGCTTTCTTT.

This chain joins TRBV28 and TRBJ2-4; no definite D call. Germline loops: CDR1 MDHEN, CDR2 SYDVKM. The CDR3 length is 15 residues. Between the trimmed V and J ends, which lost 4 bases and 0 bases, there was a span of 10 bases. In DNA form, the CDR3 reads TGTGCCAGCAGTTCCCGAAGCCTAGCCAAAAACATTCAGTACTTC. Amino acid sequence: CASSSRSLAKNIQYF.

This clone was observed a handful of times. The chain has TRBV7-2 and TRBJ2-3; 7 bases map to TRBD2. The V gene's germline CDR1 is SGHTA and CDR2 FQGNSA. J was trimmed by 5 bases and V by 5 bases; bases with no gene match: 13. This CDR3 has 16 amino acids. CDR3 amino acids: CASSPRGAGVKDTQYF. CDR3 DNA sequence: TGTGCCAGCAGCCCGCGTGGGGCGGGGGTGAAAGATACGCAGTATTTT.

The chain employs TRBV7-9 and TRBJ2-1; D possibly matches TRBD1 or TRBD2 (5 bases each). The CDR3 runs to 16 residues. CDR1 is SEHNR and CDR2 is FQNEAQ in the germline V gene (reference sequence). V was clipped by 4 bases and J by 0 bases, with 13 bases between them. The DNA of the CDR3 is TGTGCCAGCAGCTATTCGGGGCTCAGCTCCTACAATGAGCAGTTCTTC. It yields the protein CASSYSGLSSYNEQFF.

The genes are TRBV7-9 and TRBJ1-3; no clear D gene. Trimming left V 9 bases short and J 8 bases short, with 11 bases between. CDR3 length: 11 amino acids. Germline V lookup: CDR1 SEHNR, CDR2 FQNEAQ (reference sequence). DNA of the CDR3: TGTGCCAGTGCGGTTCAATACACCATATATTTT. It yields the protein CASAVQYTIYF.

The chain is built from TRBV27 and TRBJ1-5; D call uncertain. V shed 6 bases and J shed 4 bases, with 7 bases lying between them. CDR1 is MNHEY and CDR2 is SMNVEV in the germline V gene (reference sequence). The CDR3 has 12 residues. CDR3 region: CASSPLNQPQHF. For the CDR3, the DNA is TGTGCCAGCAGCCCTCTAAATCAGCCCCAGCATTTT.

This chain uses TRBV9 with TRBJ1-6; perhaps TRBD1 as D (5 bases). V was cut by 2 bases and J by 7 bases, with 7 bases left in between. Germline loops: CDR1 SGDLS, CDR2 YYNGEE. The CDR3 is 13 amino acids. The DNA for the CDR3 is TGTGCCAGCAGCGTGGGGGAGAATTCACCCCTCCACTTT. Its protein product is CASSVGENSPLHF.

This chain joins TRBV5-6 and TRBJ1-6; tentatively, D is TRBD1 (5 bases). CDR3 length equals 17 residues. The V end lost 2 bases, the J end lost 0 bases, and 12 bases lay between the germline ends. CDR1 is SGHDT and CDR2 is YYEEEE in the germline V gene. The CDR3 region is CASSFGGRSSYNSPLHF. For the CDR3, the DNA is TGTGCCAGCAGCTTTGGGGGTAGGAGCTCCTATAATTCACCCCTCCACTTT.

The chain links TRBV12-2 to TRBJ1-4; the table's TRBD1 call for D was not verified on the DNA. TRBV12-2 is described as a pseudogene. This CDR3 is 18 amino acids long. The CDR3 loop reads CASRANPPTGLPNEKLFF. CDR3 nucleotides: TGTGCAAGTCGCGCCAACCCACCTACAGGGCTCCCTAATGAAAAACTGTTTTTT.

V usage is TRBV12-5 and J usage is TRBJ2-5; D may be TRBD1 or TRBD2 (5 bases each). Germline-derived CDR1 and CDR2 are LGHNT and FRNRAP. V was cut by 0 bases and J by 7 bases, with 15 bases left in between. This CDR3 comprises 15 residues. CDR3 sequence: CASGLVLEGRVTQYF. The CDR3 DNA follows: TGTGCTAGTGGTTTGGTACTTGAGGGACGGGTGACCCAGTACTTC.

The chain carries TRBV6-5 and TRBJ1-2; D not certain. Germline CDR1 MNHEY, CDR2 SVGAGI. The CDR3 length is 13 residues. Trimming pared 5 bases from V and 5 bases from J, leaving 12 bases between. CDR3 amino acids: CASSNPERYGYTF. The CDR3 DNA reads TGTGCCAGCAGTAACCCGGAGAGGTATGGCTACACCTTC.

This chain links TRBV12-3 or TRBV12-4 with TRBJ1-5; tentatively, D is TRBD1 (6 bases). V was clipped by 2 bases and J by 14 bases, with 16 bases between them. This CDR3 spans 13 amino acids. CDR3 nucleotide sequence: TGTGCCAGCAGTTTAAACATACGAGGGGGTGAGCATTTT. Translated, it gives CASSLNIRGGEHF.

The chain combines TRBV19 with TRBJ1-1; tentative D call: TRBD1 (6 bases). Germline V lookup: CDR1 LNHDA, CDR2 SQIVND (reference sequence). V gave up 5 bases and J gave up 9 bases, with 19 bases separating them. The CDR3 is 14 residues long. The CDR3 region has the DNA TGTGCCAGTAGTCAAGGGACGGCGAGGGGGAAAGCTTTCTTT. It encodes CASSQGTARGKAFF.

The V gene is TRBV28, the J gene TRBJ1-1; D call uncertain. CDR1 and CDR2 (germline): MDHEN, SYDVKM. The V gene lost 7 bases and the J gene lost 6 bases, with 15 bases spanning the gap. The CDR3 has 13 amino acids. The CDR3 spells CASTTGGLAEAFF. The CDR3, as DNA: TGTGCCAGCACGACCGGAGGACTGGCTGAAGCTTTCTTT.

The J gene is TRBJ2-6, the V gene TRBV9; no definite D call. Germline lookup yields CDR1 SGDLS and CDR2 YYNGEE. The CDR3 runs 15 residues. The V end was cut by 0 bases, the J end by 2 bases, with 6 bases between. The CDR3 spells CASSVVSTGANVLTF. CDR3 bases: TGTGCCAGCAGCGTAGTCTCTACTGGGGCCAACGTCCTGACTTTC.

This chain joins TRBV28 and TRBJ1-1; D uncertain. V gave up 5 bases and J gave up 2 bases, with 6 bases separating them. CDR1 and CDR2 (germline): MDHEN, SYDVKM. The CDR3 is made up of 12 amino acids. CDR3 in DNA: TGTGCCAGCAGTGTCTTTAACACTGAAGCTTTCTTT. Translating it yields CASSVFNTEAFF.

V gene TRBV5-8 combines with J gene TRBJ1-5; D call uncertain. CDR1 and CDR2 from the germline V gene are SGHTS and YDEGEE. This CDR3 comprises 16 residues. V lost 5 bases and J lost 0, with 15 bases in between. CDR3 loop: CASSRARVHSNQPQHF. The CDR3 DNA reads as TGTGCCAGCAGTAGAGCGCGGGTTCATAGCAATCAGCCCCAGCATTTT.

This sequence joins TRBV7-9 and TRBJ1-6; no reliable D call. V dropped 4 bases and J dropped 10 bases, with 8 bases sitting between them. CDR1 is SEHNR and CDR2 is FQNEAQ in the germline V gene (reference sequence). The CDR3 is 12 amino acids. The CDR3 nucleotides read TGTGCCAGCAGCTCTCTGGAGTCACCCCTCCACTTT. This encodes CASSSLESPLHF.

The chain is built from TRBV28 and TRBJ2-6; TRBD1 matches at 7 bases. The CDR3 totals 19 residues. The V and J ends lost 5 bases and 0 bases, in that order; junction bases with no gene match: 13. Germline assignment: CDR1 MDHEN and CDR2 SYDVKM. The CDR3 region is CASSPYYRGRGSGANVLTF. CDR3 nucleotide sequence: TGTGCCAGCAGTCCGTACTACAGGGGTAGAGGCTCTGGGGCCAACGTCCTGACTTTC.